What follows are 17 T cell receptor beta chains derived from one specimen sequenced in a study of T-cell memory formation after mild COVID-19. Each CDR3 protein gets one entry after TCRdb re-called the 5' RACE reads with MiXCR. The sample comprises 170,000 or so distinct CDR3 sequences, 20% to 25% of which are singletons, and 20% to 25% rests with the top ten. The sample comprised PBMCs or a T cell subset sorted from them (not recorded which). These receptors all stem from an adult woman who had mild COVID-19 (a few samples of this study predate the infection). Cell type and time point are not known.

This clonotype was counted only a few times. The V call is TRBV4-1, the J call TRBJ2-1; 12 bases are shared with TRBD2. J was trimmed by 3 bases and V by 4 bases; bases with no gene match: 10. CDR3 length equals 18 residues. CDR1 and CDR2 from the germline V gene are MGHRA and YSYEKL. This chain's CDR3 is CASSPFRTSGENYNEQFF. The DNA of the CDR3 is TGCGCCAGCAGCCCCTTCCGGACTAGCGGGGAGAACTACAATGAGCAGTTCTTC.

This clonotype was detected only a few times. This sequence joins TRBV4-3 and TRBJ1-2, with D uncertain. Germline CDR1 and CDR2: LGHNA and YSLEER. CDR3 length equals 15 residues. V lost 2 bases and J lost 5, with 15 bases in between. The CDR3 DNA sequence: TGCGCCAGCAGCCAACGGAACGCGATTGCGTATGGCTACACCTTC. This translates into CASSQRNAIAYGYTF.

There are many counts of this clonotype. This chain links TRBV25-1 with TRBJ2-1; 7 bases fit TRBD1. The CDR3 has 17 residues. Looked up from germline, CDR1 is MGHDK and CDR2 is SYGVNS. The junction had 25 bases not matched to a gene; V was cut back by 8 bases and J by 12 bases. CDR3: CASCPTGEDPQSGGQFF. CDR3 nucleotides: TGTGCCAGCTGCCCGACAGGAGAAGACCCTCAATCAGGGGGGCAGTTCTTC.

Note on this clonotype: Because the CDR3 is missing its conserved closing phenylalanine or tryptophan, this is likely a read error. The limits of the CDR3 on the DNA are not certain, so only TCRdb's listed CDR3 is given. The rearrangement uses TRBV11-2 and TRBJ2-7; the table's D call, TRBD1, was not checked against the DNA. The CDR3 is made up of 13 amino acids, end residues included. Germline V gene sequence: CDR1 SGHAT, CDR2 FQNNGV. The chain's CDR3 is CASSPHRDRQSLS.

There are many counts of this clonotype. The chain links TRBV12-3 or TRBV12-4 to TRBJ2-1; TRBD2 matches 8 bases. CDR3 length: 15 residues. The V and J ends lost 2 bases and 3 bases, in that order; junction bases with no gene match: 3. CDR3 coding DNA: TGTGCCAGCAGTTTAAGAGCGGGAGTCTACAATGAGCAGTTCTTC. Residues: CASSLRAGVYNEQFF.

The chain employs TRBV27 and TRBJ1-6, with 9 bases identical to TRBD1. The ends lost 7 bases at V and 8 bases at J; junction bases unmatched: 6. Germline V gene lookup returns CDR1 MNHEY and CDR2 SMNVEV (reference sequence). This CDR3 is 14 amino acids long. CDR3 sequence reads: CASTETGGYSPLHF. CDR3 DNA sequence: TGTGCCAGCACCGAAACAGGGGGCTATTCACCCCTCCACTTT.

The chain has TRBV5-5 and TRBJ2-3; 12 bases map to TRBD2. Germline V gene data show CDR1 as SGHKS and CDR2 as YYEKEE (reference sequence). The length of the CDR3 is 15 residues. V was clipped by 4 bases and J by 3 bases; unmatched bases: 3. CDR3 in amino acids: CASSGGTSGTDTQYF. The CDR3, as DNA: TGTGCCAGCAGCGGCGGGACTAGCGGGACAGATACGCAGTATTTT.

This clonotype was seen a handful of times. The chain joins TRBV7-9 to TRBJ2-7, with TRBD2 as a possible D gene (7 bases). Germline V CDR1 and CDR2: SEHNR, FQNEAQ (reference sequence). V lost 2 bases to trimming and J lost 0 bases, with 14 bases between them. The CDR3 length is 16 residues. CDR3 residues: CASSLTSRGASYEQYF. The CDR3 region has the DNA TGTGCCAGCAGCTTAACCTCTCGGGGGGCCTCCTACGAGCAGTACTTC.

CDR3 sequence: CSVETYGTDTQYF. For the CDR3, the DNA is TGCAGCGTTGAGACCTATGGCACAGATACGCAGTATTTT. J is TRBJ2-3 and V is TRBV29-1; D is uncertain. The V end was cut by 3 bases, the J end by 1 base, with 8 bases between. Looked up from germline, CDR1 is SQVTM and CDR2 is ANQGSEA. This CDR3 has 13 amino acids.

V and J are TRBV19 and TRBJ1-1, with TRBD1 as a possible D gene (5 bases). V was clipped by 6 bases and J by 9 bases, with 11 bases between them. The CDR3 runs 11 residues. Germline CDR1 and CDR2: LNHDA and SQIVND (reference sequence). CDR3 residues: CASREGAQAFF. CDR3 DNA sequence: TGTGCCAGTAGAGAAGGGGCGCAAGCTTTCTTT.

This clonotype showed up just a few times. The chain links TRBV11-2 to TRBJ1-2; TRBD1 aligns across 9 bases. V was clipped by 4 bases and J by 6 bases; unmatched bases: 9. Looked up from germline, CDR1 is SGHAT and CDR2 is FQNNGV. CDR3 length equals 15 residues. This CDR3 reads CASSSWDRVSDGYTF. In nucleotides, the CDR3 is TGTGCCAGCAGCTCATGGGACAGGGTATCGGATGGCTACACCTTC. Variable domain in full (rest from reference TRBV11-2 and TRBJ1-2): EAGVAQSPRYKIIEKRQSVAFWCNPISGHATLYWYQQILGQGPKLLIQFQNNGVVDDSQLPKDRFSAERLKGVDSTLKIQPAKLEDSAVYLCASSSWDRVSDGYTFGSGTRLTVV.

The gene calls are TRBV7-3 and TRBJ2-7; TRBD2 aligns across 7 bases. The CDR3 is made up of 16 amino acids. The junction had 5 bases not matched to a gene; V was cut back by 0 bases and J by 0 bases. CDR1 is SGHTA, CDR2 FQGTGA, per germline. Here the CDR3 reads CASSLTSRGISYEQYF. In DNA, the CDR3 is TGTGCCAGCAGCTTAACGTCGCGGGGGATCTCCTACGAGCAGTACTTC.

This clonotype has more than one count but fewer than ten. The V gene is TRBV10-3, the J gene TRBJ2-7, with a possible D match to TRBD1 (5 bases). Germline V CDR1 and CDR2: ENHRY, SYGVKD. CDR3 size: 12 residues. Trimming pared 5 bases from V and 2 bases from J, leaving 7 bases between. This CDR3 is CAISRTTYEQYF. CDR3 DNA sequence: TGTGCCATCAGTCGGACAACCTACGAGCAGTACTTC.

This clonotype has just a few counts. The V gene is TRBV29-1, the J gene TRBJ1-1; TRBD1 is a possible D gene (5 bases). Deletions cut 4 bases from V and 0 bases from J, with 15 bases between. This CDR3 has 15 residues. CDR1 SQVTM and CDR2 ANQGSEA come from the germline V gene. CDR3 nucleotides: TGCAGCGTTGGAGGGGAGAAACTATTGAACACTGAAGCTTTCTTT. Protein sequence: CSVGGEKLLNTEAFF. The full variable domain, completed using reference TRBV29-1 and TRBJ1-1, is SAVISQKPSRDICQRGTSLTIQCQVDSQVTMMFWYRQQPGQSLTLIATANQGSEATYESGFVIDKFPISRPNLTFSTLTVSNMSPEDSSIYLCSVGGEKLLNTEAFFGQGTRLTVV.

The rearrangement uses TRBV30 and TRBJ2-7, with D possibly matching TRBD1 (6 bases). This CDR3 has 13 amino acids. CDR1 and CDR2 (germline): GTSNPN, SVGIG (reference sequence). With 0 bases removed from V and 1 base from J, the gap between germline ends came to 7 bases. The CDR3 protein is CAWSVGQSYEQYF. In nucleotides, the CDR3 is TGTGCCTGGAGTGTAGGACAGTCCTACGAGCAGTACTTC.

This clonotype was observed a few times. V gene TRBV9 combines with J gene TRBJ2-7, with TRBD2 matching 7 bases. V lost 0 bases to trimming and J lost 3 bases; unmatched junction nucleotides: 18. Germline V gene lookup returns CDR1 SGDLS and CDR2 YYNGEE. The CDR3 is 19 residues long. CDR3 residues: CASSVVASGSVGGRYEQYF. The CDR3 DNA follows: TGTGCCAGCAGCGTAGTGGCTAGCGGCAGCGTTGGTGGTCGCTACGAGCAGTACTTC.

The V and J genes are TRBV3-1 and TRBJ1-5; a possible D gene is TRBD1 (5 bases). The germline gives CDR1 LGHDT, CDR2 YNNKEL (reference sequence). The CDR3 length is 14 residues. V lost 5 bases to trimming and J lost 5 bases, with 13 bases between them. The CDR3 here is CASSGTRGHQPQHF. The DNA for the CDR3 is TGTGCCAGCAGCGGAACGAGGGGACATCAGCCCCAGCATTTT.